This T cell receptor (beta chain) was observed in a study of blood T cell repertoires in COVID-19. About the study: The cDNA or gDNA used as material had been derived from T cells, B-cell-depleted T cells, or PBMCs.

V lost 3 bases and J lost 5; bases outside the gene matches: 3. The CDR3 is 13 residues long. The germline V gene encodes CDR1 MNHNY and CDR2 SVGAGI (reference sequence). As originally analysed: Cell counts per sample came from amplifying reference gene primers. The method was immunoSEQ multiplex PCR; TCRdb's version includes in-frame clones alone and lacks a portion of them. The V and J calls and the clone size are those of that table, but D and trimming were determined from the DNA. The sample lists roughly 87,000 clones, more than 75% seen once, with roughly 5% in the top ten. The TCR comes from a man aged 40-49 years with acute or convalescent COVID-19. The chain recombines TRBV6-6 with TRBJ1-2, with 7 bases identical to TRBD1. The sample taken for sequencing was peripheral blood. CDR3 loop: CASSYTGDYGYTF. Written as DNA, the CDR3 is TGTGCCAGCAGTTATACAGGGGATTATGGCTACACCTTC.